This T cell receptor (beta chain) was found in a study of T cells in Graves' hyperthyroidism and ophthalmopathy. Many counts were recorded for this clonotype. CDR1 and CDR2 (germline): SGHVS, FNYEAQ. The ends lost 5 bases at V and 0 bases at J; junction bases unmatched: 6. This CDR3 has 16 residues. The CDR3 regions of TCR beta were amplified from RNA transcripts. Using the HTBI primer set, a first-round RT-PCR was run on the TCR CDR3. TCRdb ran MiXCR on the multiplex PCR reads and lists one entry per CDR3 protein. The table shows roughly 380,000 distinct CDR3 sequences, with around 13% occurring only once.

The chain recombines TRBV7-6 with TRBJ2-7, with TRBD2 matching 11 bases. The sample consisted of blood. The receptor's source is a woman younger than 30 with Graves' hyperthyroidism. In DNA form, the CDR3 reads TGTGCCAGCAGCACAGTAGCGGGGGGGAACTCCTACGAGCAGTACTTC. It specifies CASSTVAGGNSYEQYF.